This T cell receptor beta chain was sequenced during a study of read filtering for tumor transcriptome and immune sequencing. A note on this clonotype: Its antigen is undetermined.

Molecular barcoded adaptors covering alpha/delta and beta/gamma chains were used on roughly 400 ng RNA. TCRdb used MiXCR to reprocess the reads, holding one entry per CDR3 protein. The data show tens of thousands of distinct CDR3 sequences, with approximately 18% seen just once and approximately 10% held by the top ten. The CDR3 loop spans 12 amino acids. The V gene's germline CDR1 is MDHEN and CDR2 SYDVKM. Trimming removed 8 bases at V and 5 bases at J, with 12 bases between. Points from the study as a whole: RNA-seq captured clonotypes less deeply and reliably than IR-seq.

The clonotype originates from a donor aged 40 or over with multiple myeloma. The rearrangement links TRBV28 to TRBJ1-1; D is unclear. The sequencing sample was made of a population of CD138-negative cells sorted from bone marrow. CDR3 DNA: TGTGCCAGCTCCCCGCAGAGGACTGAAGCTTTCTTT. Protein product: CASSPQRTEAFF.